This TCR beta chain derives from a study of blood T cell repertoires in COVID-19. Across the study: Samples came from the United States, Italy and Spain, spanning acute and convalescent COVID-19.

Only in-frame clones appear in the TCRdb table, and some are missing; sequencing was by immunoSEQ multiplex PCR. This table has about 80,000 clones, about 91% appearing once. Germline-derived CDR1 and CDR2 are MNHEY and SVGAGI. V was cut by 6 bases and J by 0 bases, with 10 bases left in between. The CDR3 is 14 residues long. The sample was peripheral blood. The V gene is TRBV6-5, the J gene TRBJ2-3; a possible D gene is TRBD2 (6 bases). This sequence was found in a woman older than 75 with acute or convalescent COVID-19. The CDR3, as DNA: TGTGCCAGCAGGAGAGCGGGTAGCACAGATACGCAGTATTTT. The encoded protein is CASRRAGSTDTQYF.